These T cell receptor beta chains were read from a single sample in a study of cytomegalovirus exposure and HLA in healthy donors. Using immunoSEQ multiplex PCR, the repertoire was profiled, and TCRdb retains in-frame clones only, with some absent. This sample has about 65,000 clones; 92% occur once, and the top ten carry 1.3%. The sequencing input was PBMCs. The source of these receptors is a young woman in good health and CMV-seronegative. Both conserved end residues are part of each CDR3. The order of the fields is J gene, clone size, V gene, D gene, CDR3 protein, CDR3 DNA. The D gene is left open where the match is weak. Only some rows state a clone size, as once, few, many or a class for expanded clones.

TRBJ1-6 | NA | TRBV10-2 | TRBD1 | CASSRLTGVDSPLHF | TGCGCCAGCAGTCGACTGACAGGGGTGGATTCACCCCTCCACTTT
TRBJ1-3 | NA | TRBV6-5 | NA | CASSYSPGTNTIYF | TGTGCCAGCAGTTACTCACCAGGAACTAACACCATATATTTT
TRBJ2-7 | NA | TRBV7-9 | NA | CASSSSRRAHEQYF | TGTGCCAGCAGCTCCTCACGCAGGGCCCACGAGCAGTACTTC
TRBJ1-1 | NA | TRBV27 | NA | CASSLGARAEAFF | TGTGCCAGCAGTTTAGGGGCAAGGGCTGAAGCTTTCTTT
TRBJ1-5 | NA | TRBV28 | TRBD1 | CASSFRGQGAGAQHF | TGTGCCAGCAGTTTTCGGGGACAGGGAGCAGGGGCCCAGCATTTT
TRBJ2-6 | NA | TRBV7-3 | NA | CASSLERAGANVLTF | TGTGCCAGCAGCTTAGAGAGAGCTGGGGCCAACGTCCTGACTTTC
TRBJ2-7 | NA | TRBV6-1 | TRBD2 | CASKTSGEIYEQYF | TGTGCCAGCAAGACTAGCGGGGAGATTTACGAGCAGTACTTC
TRBJ1-1 | once | TRBV7-8 | NA | CASSLPGQKAFF | TGTGCCAGCAGCCTACCGGGACAAAAAGCTTTCTTT
TRBJ1-1 | NA | TRBV18 | TRBD1 | CASSPGTGRTEAFF | TGTGCCAGCTCACCCGGGACAGGGCGGACTGAAGCTTTCTTT
TRBJ2-2 | once | TRBV6-5 | TRBD2 | CARASGRDTGELFF | TGTGCCAGAGCTAGCGGGAGGGACACCGGGGAGCTGTTTTTT
TRBJ1-1 | NA | TRBV5-4 | NA | CASSFWRGNTEAFF | NA
TRBJ1-4 | NA | TRBV11-2 | NA | CASSFQGSGEKLFF | TGTGCCAGCAGCTTTCAGGGTTCGGGTGAAAAACTGTTTTTT
TRBJ1-2 | few | TRBV2 | NA | CASSSPNYGYTF | TGTGCCAGCAGCTCTCCGAACTATGGCTACACCTTC
TRBJ1-6 | NA | TRBV2 | NA | CASRDSNSPLHF | TGTGCCAGCAGGGACAGTAATTCACCCCTCCACTTT
TRBJ1-1 | NA | TRBV30 | NA | CAWMQGGAEAFF | TGTGCCTGGATGCAAGGAGGGGCTGAAGCTTTCTTT
TRBJ2-2 | NA | TRBV27 | NA | CASSLSRGLNTGELFF | TGTGCCAGCAGTTTATCCAGGGGCCTGAACACCGGGGAGCTGTTTTTT
TRBJ2-2 | NA | TRBV19 | NA | CASSIAQYRVRSAGELFF | TGTGCCAGTAGCATTGCGCAATACAGGGTTCGTTCTGCCGGGGAGCTGTTTTTT
TRBJ2-3 | once | TRBV7-2 | TRBD2 | CASSRTSGGARDTQYF | TGTGCCAGCAGTAGGACTAGCGGGGGGGCCAGAGATACGCAGTATTTT
TRBJ2-1 | once | TRBV7-5 | NA | CARSLAPPGSYNEQFF | TGTGCCAGAAGCTTAGCCCCCCCTGGCTCATACAATGAGCAGTTCTTC
TRBJ2-7 | NA | TRBV12-5 | NA | CASGPYVPGIGSYEQYF | TGTGCTAGTGGTCCTTATGTTCCAGGGATTGGGTCCTACGAGCAGTACTTC
TRBJ2-1 | NA | TRBV7-9 | TRBD1 | CASTPGEIQGAGYNEQFF | TGTGCCAGCACCCCCGGTGAAATCCAGGGGGCGGGCTACAATGAGCAGTTCTTC
TRBJ2-5 | once | TRBV5-5 | NA | CASSLMWQEAETQYF | TGTGCCAGCAGCTTGATGTGGCAGGAAGCAGAGACCCAGTACTTC
TRBJ1-2 | once | TRBV7-2 | TRBD1 | CASSLASTGTGGDRVGGYTF | TGTGCCAGCAGCTTAGCGAGCACCGGGACAGGGGGCGATCGGGTGGGTGGCTACACCTTC